The present TCR beta chain was sequenced within a study of shared clonotypes between healthy human individuals. The protocol was immunoSEQ multiplex PCR, while the TCRdb copy is restricted to in-frame clones and leaves out a portion. The sample has roughly 480,000 clones, roughly 85% seen once. Germline loops: CDR1 ENHRY, CDR2 SYGVKD. Trimming pared 0 bases from V and 3 bases from J, leaving 11 bases between. This CDR3 region has 16 residues. The chain is built from TRBV10-3 and TRBJ1-4, with D uncertain. The source of this sequence is a middle-aged woman in good health. Some clones in this sample may be carry-over from other donors' samples. The sample was PBMCs. CDR3 DNA: TGTGCCATCAGTGAGTCACCGCAGCTAGCTAATGAAAAACTGTTTTTT. Amino acid sequence: CAISESPQLANEKLFF.